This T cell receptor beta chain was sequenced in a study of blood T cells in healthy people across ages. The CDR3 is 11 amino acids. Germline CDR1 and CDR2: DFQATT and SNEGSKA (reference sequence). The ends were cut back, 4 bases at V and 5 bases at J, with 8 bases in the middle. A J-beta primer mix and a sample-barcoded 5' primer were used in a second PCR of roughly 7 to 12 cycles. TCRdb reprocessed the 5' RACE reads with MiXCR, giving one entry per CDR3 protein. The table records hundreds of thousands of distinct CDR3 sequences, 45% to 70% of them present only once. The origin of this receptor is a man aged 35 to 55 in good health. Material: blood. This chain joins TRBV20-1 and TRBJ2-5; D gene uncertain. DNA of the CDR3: TGCAGTGCTACCCACTTGGAGACCCAGTACTTC. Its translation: CSATHLETQYF.